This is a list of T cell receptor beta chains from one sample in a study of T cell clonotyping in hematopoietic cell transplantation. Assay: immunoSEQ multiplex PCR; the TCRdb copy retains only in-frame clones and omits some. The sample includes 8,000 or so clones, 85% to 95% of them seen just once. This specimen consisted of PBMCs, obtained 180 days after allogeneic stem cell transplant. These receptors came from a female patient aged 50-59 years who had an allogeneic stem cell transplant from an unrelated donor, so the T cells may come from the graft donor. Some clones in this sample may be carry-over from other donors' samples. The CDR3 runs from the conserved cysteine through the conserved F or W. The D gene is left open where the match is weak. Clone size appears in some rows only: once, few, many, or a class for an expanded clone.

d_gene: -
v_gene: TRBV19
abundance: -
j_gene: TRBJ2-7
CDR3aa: CASSIRGATYEQYF
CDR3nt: TGTGCCAGTAGTATCAGGGGCGCAACCTACGAGCAGTACTTC

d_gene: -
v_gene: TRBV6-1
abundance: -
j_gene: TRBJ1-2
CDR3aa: CASSPEPGAAYGYTF
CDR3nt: TGTGCCAGCAGCCCAGAACCTGGCGCCGCCTATGGCTACACCTTC

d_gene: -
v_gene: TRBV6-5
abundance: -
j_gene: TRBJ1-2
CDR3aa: CASSYSSGQNYGYTF
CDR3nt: TGTGCCAGCAGTTACTCGAGTGGACAGAACTATGGCTACACCTTC

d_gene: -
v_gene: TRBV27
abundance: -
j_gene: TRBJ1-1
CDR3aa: CASSYAKGGYTEAFF
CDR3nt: TGTGCCAGCAGCTACGCAAAGGGGGGTTACACTGAAGCTTTCTTT

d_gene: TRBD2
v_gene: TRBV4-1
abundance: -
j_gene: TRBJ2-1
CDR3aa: CASSQKEREMNEQFF
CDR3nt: TGCGCCAGCAGCCAGAAGGAGCGGGAGATGAATGAGCAGTTCTTC

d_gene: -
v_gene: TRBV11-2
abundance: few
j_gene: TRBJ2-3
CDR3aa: CASSHGAVTDTQYF
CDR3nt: TGTGCCAGCAGCCACGGGGCAGTCACAGATACGCAGTATTTT

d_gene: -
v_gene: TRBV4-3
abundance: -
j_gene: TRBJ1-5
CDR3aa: CASSPSRQLEPQHF
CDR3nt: TGCGCCAGCAGCCCCTCGCGACAGCTAGAGCCCCAGCATTTT

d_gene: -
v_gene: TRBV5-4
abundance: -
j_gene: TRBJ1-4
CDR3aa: CASTNRGGARTNEKLFF
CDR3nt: TGTGCCAGCACTAATCGTGGCGGGGCGCGAACTAATGAAAAACTGTTTTTT

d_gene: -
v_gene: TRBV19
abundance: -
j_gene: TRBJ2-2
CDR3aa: CASSMTGGPLTGELFF
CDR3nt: TGTGCCAGTAGTATGACGGGGGGCCCGCTCACCGGGGAGCTGTTTTTT

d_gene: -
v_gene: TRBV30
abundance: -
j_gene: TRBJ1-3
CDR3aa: CAWSAQGSGNTIYF
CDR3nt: TGTGCCTGGAGTGCGCAGGGATCTGGAAACACCATATATTTT

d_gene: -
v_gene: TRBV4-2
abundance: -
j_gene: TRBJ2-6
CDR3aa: CASSQFRSSGANVLTF
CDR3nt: TGTGCCAGCAGCCAATTCAGGAGCTCTGGGGCCAACGTCCTGACTTTC

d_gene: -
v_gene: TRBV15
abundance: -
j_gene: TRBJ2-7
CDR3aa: CATSRDRRYEQYF
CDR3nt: TGTGCCACCAGCAGAGACCGGAGGTACGAGCAGTACTTC

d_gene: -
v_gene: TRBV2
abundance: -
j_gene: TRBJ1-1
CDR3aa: CASMLGNTEAFF
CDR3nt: TGTGCCAGCATGCTTGGGAACACTGAAGCTTTCTTT

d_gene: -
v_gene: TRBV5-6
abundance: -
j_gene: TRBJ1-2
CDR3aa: CASSLVRRNYGYTF
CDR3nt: TGTGCCAGCAGCTTGGTACGGAGAAACTATGGCTACACCTTC

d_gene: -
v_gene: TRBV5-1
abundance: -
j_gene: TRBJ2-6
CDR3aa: CASSFQEVGANVLTF
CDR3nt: TGCGCCAGCAGCTTCCAAGAAGTTGGGGCCAACGTCCTGACTTTC

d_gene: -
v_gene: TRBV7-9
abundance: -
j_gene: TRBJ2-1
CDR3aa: CASSLASRRNEQFF
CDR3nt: TGTGCCAGCAGCTTAGCGAGTCGGAGGAATGAGCAGTTCTTC

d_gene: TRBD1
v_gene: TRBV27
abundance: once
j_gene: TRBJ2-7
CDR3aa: CASSPIGGWTGVDEQYF
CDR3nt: TGTGCCAGCAGTCCAATAGGGGGCTGGACAGGGGTGGACGAGCAGTACTTC

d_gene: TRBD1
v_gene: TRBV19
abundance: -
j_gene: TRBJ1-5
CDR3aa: CASSRDRESWPQHF
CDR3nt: TGTGCCAGTAGTAGGGACAGGGAAAGTTGGCCCCAGCATTTT

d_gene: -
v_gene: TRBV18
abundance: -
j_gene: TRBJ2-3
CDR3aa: CASSPSVGSTDTQYF
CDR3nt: TGTGCCAGCTCGCCCAGCGTGGGAAGCACAGATACGCAGTATTTT

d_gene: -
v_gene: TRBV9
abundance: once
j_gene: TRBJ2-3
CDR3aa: CASSVAELLNTDTQYF
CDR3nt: TGTGCCAGCAGCGTAGCAGAACTATTAAACACAGATACGCAGTATTTT

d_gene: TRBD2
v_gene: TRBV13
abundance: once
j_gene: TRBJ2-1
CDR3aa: CASSPGTSGRAPYNEQFF
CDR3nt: TGTGCCAGCAGCCCCGGGACTAGCGGGAGGGCCCCCTACAATGAGCAGTTCTTC

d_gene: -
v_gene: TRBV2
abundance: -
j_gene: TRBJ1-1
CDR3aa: CASSDAEAFF
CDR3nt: TGTGCCAGCAGTGACGCTGAAGCTTTCTTT